The 31 T cell receptor beta chains below were found in one sample sequenced in a study of CD4+ T cells in melanoma. Repertoires were generated with immunoSEQ multiplex PCR, while TCRdb's copy carries only in-frame clones and drops some. The repertoire holds roughly 150,000 clones, with around 90% as singletons. These receptors all come from a human donor with melanoma.

In regard to this clone: One junction end does not reproduce the germline sequence, and a read error may be involved. The sample carries other DNA sequences with the same CDR3. V usage is TRBV2 and J usage is TRBJ2-7; D not certain. Germline lookup yields CDR1 SNHLY and CDR2 FYNNEI. The CDR3 extends over 12 amino acids. The CDR3 sequence is CASSEVDYEQYF. CDR3 in DNA: TGTGCCAGCAGCGAAGTGGACTACGAGCAGTACTTC.

The genes are TRBV5-1 and TRBJ1-4; 9 nucleotides align to TRBD1. The J segment lost 7 bases and the V segment lost 4 bases, leaving 8 bases of the junction unmatched. Germline CDR1 is SGHRS and CDR2 is YFSETQ. There are 15 residues in the CDR3. The CDR3 sequence: CASSQPGQGGEKLFF. The CDR3 bases are TGCGCCAGCAGCCAACCGGGACAGGGCGGTGAAAAACTGTTTTTT.

This chain uses TRBV19 with TRBJ1-6; D unclear. This CDR3 has 15 residues. CDR1 is LNHDA and CDR2 is SQIVND in the germline V gene (reference sequence). Trimming cost V 11 bases and J 3 bases, with 17 bases left between them. DNA of the CDR3: TGTGCCTGTACCCCCGGACGGAGCTATAATTCACCCCTCCACTTT. Translating it yields CACTPGRSYNSPLHF.

This chain connects TRBV4-1 to TRBJ2-3, with D tentatively TRBD1 or TRBD2 (5 bases each). Trimming took 6 bases from V and 2 from J, leaving 15 bases between them. Germline V gene lookup returns CDR1 MGHRA and CDR2 YSYEKL. This CDR3 contains 15 residues. CDR3 DNA: TGCGCCAGCAGGAAATATGAGGGGCTCACAGATACGCAGTATTTT. It specifies CASRKYEGLTDTQYF.

V gene TRBV7-9 combines with J gene TRBJ2-1; 11 positions agree with TRBD2. The CDR3 totals 16 residues. CDR1 is SEHNR, CDR2 FQNEAQ, per germline (reference sequence). Trimming removed 6 bases from V and 9 bases from J; junction bases left unmatched: 13. The CDR3 DNA reads as TGTGCCAGCAGTTTATTAGCGGGGGGGCTGATTAGTGAGCAGTTCTTC. Protein product: CASSLLAGGLISEQFF.

This chain links TRBV18 with TRBJ1-1, with a tentative D call TRBD1 (6 bases). The CDR3 contains 13 residues. V was shortened by 6 bases and J by 4 bases, with 12 bases between the two germline ends. Germline lookup yields CDR1 KGHSH and CDR2 LQKENI. For the CDR3, the DNA is TGTGCCAGCTCCCTTGACAGGCCCACTGAAGCTTTCTTT. Translating gives CASSLDRPTEAFF.

There are a few counts of this clone. This chain connects TRBV19 to TRBJ1-1; weak D call: TRBD1 (6 bases). Germline V gene sequence: CDR1 LNHDA, CDR2 SQIVND (reference sequence). There are 14 residues in the CDR3. The germline V and J ends were trimmed by 5 bases and 7 bases, with 17 bases remaining between them. The CDR3 bases are TGTGCCAGTAGTCCCTCTGGGGGGCGGGGTGAAGCTTTCTTT. It translates to CASSPSGGRGEAFF.

CDR3 DNA: TGTGCCAGCAGCTCCCCTCCATCGGCGGTATCCTACAATGAGCAGTTCTTC. It is translated as CASSSPPSAVSYNEQFF. The gene calls are TRBV11-2 and TRBJ2-1; unclear D gene. The CDR3 consists of 17 residues. With 4 bases removed from V and 1 base from J, the gap between germline ends came to 17 bases. CDR1 SGHAT and CDR2 FQNNGV come from the germline V gene.

The CDR3 spells CASSSPRGLSYEQYF. The CDR3, as DNA: TGTGCCAGCAGTTCCCCGAGGGGACTTTCCTACGAGCAGTACTTC. The chain is built from TRBV6-5 and TRBJ2-7, with D possibly being TRBD2 (6 bases). Germline lookup yields CDR1 MNHEY and CDR2 SVGAGI. CDR3 size: 15 residues. Trimming pared 4 bases from V and 1 base from J, leaving 14 bases between.

This clone showed up just once. The chain is built from TRBV30 and TRBJ1-6; D is unclear. Trimming took 0 bases from V and 7 from J, leaving 7 bases between them. Per germline, CDR1 GTSNPN and CDR2 SVGIG (reference sequence). This CDR3 is 13 amino acids long. The CDR3 DNA is TGTGCCTGGAGTGTTATTGGCAATTCACCCCTCCACTTT. Translation gives CAWSVIGNSPLHF.

The gene calls are TRBV5-1 and TRBJ2-2, with 8 positions matching TRBD1. Germline assignment: CDR1 SGHRS and CDR2 YFSETQ. The CDR3 is 14 amino acids. Trimming took 5 bases from V and 14 from J; bases not matched to a gene: 14. The CDR3 here is CASSKTRDRSALFF. CDR3 coding DNA: TGCGCCAGCAGTAAAACACGGGACAGGTCTGCACTGTTTTTT. Looking up the rest from reference TRBV5-1 and TRBJ2-2 gives the full variable domain: KAGVTQTPRYLIKTRGQQVTLSCSPISGHRSVSWYQQTPGQGLQFLFEYFSETQRNKGNFPGRFSGRQFSNSRSEMNVSTLELGDSALYLCASSKTRDRSALFFGEGSRLTVL.

This chain joins TRBV5-1 and TRBJ1-1, with 11 bases that match TRBD1. J gave up 1 base and V 4 bases, and 6 bases lay outside the gene matches. This CDR3 has 16 amino acids. The germline V gene has CDR1 SGHRS and CDR2 YFSETQ. The CDR3 protein is CASSTGTGGENTEAFF. Here the CDR3 DNA reads TGCGCCAGCAGCACTGGGACAGGGGGAGAGAACACTGAAGCTTTCTTT.

V is TRBV10-2 and J is TRBJ1-2; D gene uncertain. The CDR3 spans 16 residues. Germline values: CDR1 WSHSY, CDR2 SAAADI. With 3 bases removed from V and 8 bases from J, the gap between germline ends came to 22 bases. The CDR3 coding sequence is TGCGCCAGCAGTGATGGTTATGGGAGAACGAGCGAAGGCTACACCTTC. This translates into CASSDGYGRTSEGYTF.

For the CDR3, the DNA is TGTGCCAGCAAAAGGACAGGGTTTGACTATGGCTACACCTTC. Its translation is CASKRTGFDYGYTF. The V and J genes are TRBV6-5 and TRBJ1-2, with 8 bases fitting TRBD1. Germline CDR1 and CDR2: MNHEY and SVGAGI. The trim removed 7 bases at V and 3 bases at J, leaving 7 bases unmatched. This CDR3 is 14 amino acids long.

This chain links TRBV6-6 with TRBJ1-2; perhaps TRBD1 as D (6 bases). Trimming removed 6 bases from V and 5 bases from J, with 16 bases in between. CDR1 and CDR2 (germline): MNHNY, SVGAGI (reference sequence). The CDR3 is made up of 14 amino acids. The CDR3 loop is CASSEQGQDYGYTF. DNA of the CDR3: TGTGCCAGCAGCGAACAGGGCCAGGATTATGGCTACACCTTC.

This chain uses TRBV7-3 with TRBJ2-1, with 7 bases that match TRBD1. Germline CDR1 is SGHTA and CDR2 is FQGTGA. J gave up 5 bases and V 10 bases, and 8 bases lay outside the gene matches. This CDR3 has 13 residues. Here the CDR3 DNA reads TGTGCCACTTCCAGGGGGACGAACAATGAGCAGTTCTTC. It codes for CATSRGTNNEQFF.

The chain uses TRBV6-5 and TRBJ2-1, with TRBD2 matching over 8 bases. The germline CDR1 and CDR2 sequences are MNHEY and SVGAGI. Trimming at V came to 5 bases and at J to 5 bases, leaving 8 bases not matched to a gene. This CDR3 comprises 15 residues. This CDR3 reads CASSHLTSENNEQFF. In DNA form, the CDR3 reads TGTGCCAGCAGTCACCTGACTAGCGAGAACAATGAGCAGTTCTTC.

The chain uses TRBV11-2 and TRBJ2-7; a weak D match, TRBD2 (5 bases). Germline assignment: CDR1 SGHAT and CDR2 FQNNGV. The CDR3 length is 14 residues. V lost 5 bases, J lost 0 bases, and 11 bases lay in between. The CDR3 bases are TGTGCCAGCAGCCCCCGTGGGAGCTCCTACGAGCAGTACTTC. Translating it yields CASSPRGSSYEQYF.

This sequence joins TRBV5-4 and TRBJ2-5; no definite D call. Germline V gene sequence: CDR1 SGHNT, CDR2 YYREEE (reference sequence). V shed 0 bases and J shed 4 bases, with 10 bases lying between them. This CDR3 comprises 14 residues. CDR3 DNA sequence: TGTGCCAGCAGCTTGGCATTAGTAGGAGAGACCCAGTACTTC. Translation: CASSLALVGETQYF.

The chain couples TRBV19 to TRBJ2-5, with D possibly matching TRBD2 (6 bases). The CDR3 extends over 14 amino acids. Trimming took 7 bases from V and 4 from J, leaving 16 bases between them. The germline V gene has CDR1 LNHDA and CDR2 SQIVND (reference sequence). The CDR3 DNA follows: TGTGCCAGTACCCGCTCGGGGGATCGAGAGACCCAGTACTTC. This codes for CASTRSGDRETQYF.

V usage is TRBV9 and J usage is TRBJ2-1, with D unclear. Looked up from germline, CDR1 is SGDLS and CDR2 is YYNGEE. V dropped 0 bases and J dropped 0 bases, with 4 bases sitting between them. The CDR3 totals 14 residues. The CDR3 coding sequence is TGTGCCAGCAGCGTAGATAGCTCCTACAATGAGCAGTTCTTC. It translates to CASSVDSSYNEQFF.

V is TRBV18 and J is TRBJ2-7; the match to TRBD2 covers 11 bases. Germline loops: CDR1 KGHSH, CDR2 LQKENI. This CDR3 contains 17 residues. V trimming: 0 bases; J trimming: 3 bases; junction bases outside the gene matches: 7. The CDR3 region is CASSPPLGTSGGYEQYF. DNA of the CDR3: TGTGCCAGCTCACCACCGCTCGGGACTAGCGGAGGCTACGAGCAGTACTTC.

This chain connects TRBV11-2 to TRBJ2-5; no reliable D call. The CDR3 is 15 amino acids. Per the germline V gene, CDR1 is SGHAT and CDR2 is FQNNGV. Deletions cut 6 bases from V and 0 bases from J, with 14 bases between. CDR3 coding DNA: TGTGCCAGCAGACCTCCCTATTCGTACCAAGAGACCCAGTACTTC. Protein product: CASRPPYSYQETQYF. Full variable domain (missing parts from reference TRBV11-2 and TRBJ2-5): EAGVAQSPRYKIIEKRQSVAFWCNPISGHATLYWYQQILGQGPKLLIQFQNNGVVDDSQLPKDRFSAERLKGVDSTLKIQPAKLEDSAVYLCASRPPYSYQETQYFGPGTRLLVL.

This clone was counted a few times. The V gene is TRBV7-9, the J gene TRBJ2-7; possibly TRBD1 for D (6 bases). V was shortened by 6 bases and J by 9 bases, with 21 bases between the two germline ends. Per the germline V gene, CDR1 is SEHNR and CDR2 is FQNEAQ (reference sequence). The CDR3 has 14 amino acids. In DNA form, the CDR3 reads TGTGCCAGCAGAGGTACAGGGCCCCCGTGGGGGCAGTACTTC. Protein: CASRGTGPPWGQYF.

The chain links TRBV7-8 to TRBJ2-1; D is unclear. The length of the CDR3 is 14 residues. Germline CDR1 reads SGHVS; CDR2 reads FQNEAQ. Trimming took off 4 bases at V and 8 bases at J, with 15 bases between the two ends. CDR3 nucleotides: TGTGCCAGCAGCTCAGGACCGCTCCGGGATGAGCAGTTCTTC. Translation gives CASSSGPLRDEQFF.

This clone was counted once. The chain combines TRBV18 with TRBJ1-4; tentative D call: TRBD1 (5 bases). From germline, CDR1 is KGHSH and CDR2 LQKENI. The CDR3 is 14 amino acids. V was shortened by 6 bases and J by 3 bases, with 11 bases between the two germline ends. CDR3 sequence reads: CASSQGEANEKLFF. CDR3 in DNA: TGTGCCAGCTCGCAGGGAGAGGCTAATGAAAAACTGTTTTTT.

This chain connects TRBV5-1 to TRBJ2-1, with 9 bases lining up with TRBD1. With 7 bases clipped from V and 9 bases from J, the junction kept 17 bases outside the gene matches. Germline V gene lookup returns CDR1 SGHRS and CDR2 YFSETQ. The CDR3 length is 16 residues. DNA of the CDR3: TGCGCCAGCCGGGTGGGGACAGGGACTCGTCCCGCTGAGCAGTTCTTC. Amino acid sequence: CASRVGTGTRPAEQFF.

The chain is built from TRBV4-2 and TRBJ2-3; 10 bases agree with TRBD2. CDR3 length: 17 residues. The V segment lost 1 base and the J segment 3 bases; nucleotides outside the gene matches: 7. The germline CDR1 and CDR2 sequences are LGHNA and YNFKEQ. The CDR3 here is CASSQVLSGGATDTQYF. CDR3 DNA: TGTGCCAGCAGCCAAGTGTTGAGCGGGGGGGCAACAGATACGCAGTATTTT.

This clone was seen only once. This chain joins TRBV6-1 and TRBJ2-3; D uncertain. CDR1 and CDR2 (germline): MNHNS, SASEGT. This CDR3 contains 14 residues. The germline V and J ends were trimmed by 6 bases and 3 bases, with 13 bases remaining between them. CDR3 loop: CASRGPPRTDTQYF. CDR3 sequence (DNA): TGTGCCAGCAGAGGGCCGCCCCGGACAGATACGCAGTATTTT.

CDR3 region: CASSDKLAGTGELFF. The CDR3 DNA sequence: TGTGCCAGCAGTGATAAACTAGCGGGGACCGGGGAGCTGTTTTTT. The chain employs TRBV2 and TRBJ2-2, with 10 bases fitting TRBD2. V was pared by 3 bases and J by 5 bases, with 3 bases of the junction left unmatched. Germline V gives CDR1 SNHLY, CDR2 FYNNEI. The CDR3 loop spans 15 amino acids. Full variable domain (remainder filled in from reference TRBV2 and TRBJ2-2): EPEVTQTPSHQVTQMGQEVILRCVPISNHLYFYWYRQILGQKVEFLVSFYNNEISEKSEIFDDQFSVERPDGSNFTLKIRSTKLEDSAMYFCASSDKLAGTGELFFGEGSRLTVL.

V gene TRBV7-2 combines with J gene TRBJ1-1; 10 nucleotides line up with TRBD1. The CDR3 sequence is 14 residues long. Losses at the gene ends were 5 bases for V and 4 bases for J; bases not matched to a gene: 4. Germline values: CDR1 SGHTA, CDR2 FQGNSA. CDR3 sequence reads: CASSDRDRGTEAFF. Written as DNA, the CDR3 is TGTGCCAGCAGCGACAGGGACAGGGGCACTGAAGCTTTCTTT.